This T cell receptor (beta chain) is drawn from a study of metastatic and nonmetastatic thyroid tumors. The germline V and J ends were trimmed by 6 bases and 0 bases, with 9 bases remaining between them. The length of the CDR3 is 15 residues. Thyroid surgery had not been preceded by any treatment in any patient. Using MiXCR, TCRdb reanalyzed the PCR reads. The table lists more than 5,500 clones, about 27% of them singletons, with approximately 19% in the top ten. This clone was found a few times. The sample comprised adjacent normal tissue. V usage is TRBV12-3 or TRBV12-4 and J usage is TRBJ2-6; D gene uncertain. This clonotype was obtained from a female donor with papillary thyroid cancer or a benign thyroid nodule (not recorded which). Some clones in this sample may be carry-over from other donors' samples. CDR3 protein: CASRKIPSGANVLTF. CDR3 nucleotides: TGTGCCAGCAGGAAAATACCCTCTGGGGCCAACGTCCTGACTTTC.